The T cell receptor (beta chain) described here comes from a study of cytomegalovirus exposure and HLA in healthy donors. J gave up 0 bases and V 1 base, and 3 bases lay outside the gene matches. The CDR3 has 16 amino acids. Germline CDR1 and CDR2: SGHVS and FQNEAQ. It was with 60 Vbeta and 13 Jbeta primers that the PCR ran. Clones were sequenced by immunoSEQ multiplex PCR, and TCRdb holds only the in-frame ones, with some missing. In the table there are approximately 150,000 clones, roughly 65% of which are singletons. The sample was PBMCs. This chain connects TRBV7-8 to TRBJ2-7; 10 nucleotides agree with TRBD2. The receptor was isolated from a woman aged 18 to 35 in good health and CMV-seropositive. The CDR3 bases are TGTGCCAGCAGCTTAGTCTCTAGCGGGAGCTCCTACGAGCAGTACTTC. Protein: CASSLVSSGSSYEQYF.